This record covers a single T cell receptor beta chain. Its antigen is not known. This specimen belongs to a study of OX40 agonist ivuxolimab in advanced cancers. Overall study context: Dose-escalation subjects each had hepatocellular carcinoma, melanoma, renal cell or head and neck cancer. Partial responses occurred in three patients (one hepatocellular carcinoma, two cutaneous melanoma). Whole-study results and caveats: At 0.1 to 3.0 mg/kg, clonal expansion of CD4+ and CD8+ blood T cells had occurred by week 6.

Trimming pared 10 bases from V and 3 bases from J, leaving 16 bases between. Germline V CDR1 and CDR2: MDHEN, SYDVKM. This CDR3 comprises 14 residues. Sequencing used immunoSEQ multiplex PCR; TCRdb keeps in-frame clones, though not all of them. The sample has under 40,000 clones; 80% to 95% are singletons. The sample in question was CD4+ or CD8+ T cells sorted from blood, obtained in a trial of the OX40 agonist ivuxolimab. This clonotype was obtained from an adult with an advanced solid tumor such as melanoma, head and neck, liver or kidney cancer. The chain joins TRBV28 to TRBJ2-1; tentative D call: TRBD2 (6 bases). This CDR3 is CATLDPGGYNEQFF. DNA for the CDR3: TGTGCCACCTTGGACCCCGGGGGCTACAATGAGCAGTTCTTC.